This T cell receptor beta chain was identified in a study of multiple sclerosis patients with progressive multifocal leukoencephalopathy. About the study: The control group, sampled over time, had multiple sclerosis, received natalizumab and did not develop PML.

Concerning this clone itself: Antigen unknown.

Profiled with immunoSEQ multiplex PCR; TCRdb holds only in-frame clones, not every one. This sample carries under 35,000 clones, around 93% of them seen once, and the ten largest clones take less than 2%. Regarding the study as a whole: Before and during natalizumab, the clones expanded at PML already existed. Whether JC virus or general immunocompromise explains the findings remained unclear.

Time point given: before natalizumab initiation. Germline CDR1 MNHNS, CDR2 SASEGT. Trimming took 4 bases from V and 8 from J, leaving 13 bases between them. CDR3 length: 13 residues. The genes are TRBV6-1 and TRBJ2-3; perhaps TRBD2 as D (6 bases). The sequencing input was PBMCs. The origin of this receptor is a man aged 30 to 45 with multiple sclerosis. Here the CDR3 reads CASSGGLAATQYF. For the CDR3, the DNA is TGTGCCAGCAGTGGGGGACTGGCAGCTACGCAGTATTTT.